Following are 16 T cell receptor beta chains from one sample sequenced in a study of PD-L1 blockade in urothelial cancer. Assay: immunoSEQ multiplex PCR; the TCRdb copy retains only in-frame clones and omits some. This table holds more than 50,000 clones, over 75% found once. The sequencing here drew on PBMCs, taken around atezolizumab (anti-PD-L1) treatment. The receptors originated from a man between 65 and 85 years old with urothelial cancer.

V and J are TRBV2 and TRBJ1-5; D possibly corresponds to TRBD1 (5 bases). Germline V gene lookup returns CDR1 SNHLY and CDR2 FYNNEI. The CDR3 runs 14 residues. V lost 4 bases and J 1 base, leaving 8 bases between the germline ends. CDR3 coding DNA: TGTGCCAGCAGTGCTGGGGGGAGCAATCAGCCCCAGCATTTT. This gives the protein CASSAGGSNQPQHF.

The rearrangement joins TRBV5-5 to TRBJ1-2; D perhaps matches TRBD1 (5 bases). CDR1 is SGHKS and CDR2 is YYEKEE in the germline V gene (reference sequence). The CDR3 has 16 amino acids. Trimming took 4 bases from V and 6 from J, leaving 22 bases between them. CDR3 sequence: CASSDTGLPGVDGYTF. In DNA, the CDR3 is TGTGCCAGCAGCGATACGGGACTCCCAGGAGTTGATGGCTACACCTTC.

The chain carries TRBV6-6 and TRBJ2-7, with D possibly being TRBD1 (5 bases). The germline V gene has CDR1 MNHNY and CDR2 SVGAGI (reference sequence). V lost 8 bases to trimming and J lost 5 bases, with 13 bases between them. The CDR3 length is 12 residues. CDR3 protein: CASGVRVNEQYF. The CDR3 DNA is TGTGCCAGCGGAGTCAGGGTCAACGAGCAGTACTTC.

CDR3 region: CSVREGGQGIYEQYF. DNA of the CDR3: TGCAGCGTTCGGGAGGGGGGACAGGGGATCTACGAGCAGTACTTC. The V gene is TRBV29-1, the J gene TRBJ2-7; 10 nucleotides align to TRBD1. This CDR3 spans 15 amino acids. V trimming: 5 bases; J trimming: 3 bases; junction bases outside the gene matches: 10. CDR1 is SQVTM and CDR2 is ANQGSEA in the germline V gene.

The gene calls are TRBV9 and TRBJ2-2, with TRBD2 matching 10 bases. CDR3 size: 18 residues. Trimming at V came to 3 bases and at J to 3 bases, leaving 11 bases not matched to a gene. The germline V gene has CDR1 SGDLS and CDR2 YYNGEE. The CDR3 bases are TGTGCCAGCAGCGCAGCAGGTGGACTAGCGGAGCACACCGGGGAGCTGTTTTTT. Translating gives CASSAAGGLAEHTGELFF.

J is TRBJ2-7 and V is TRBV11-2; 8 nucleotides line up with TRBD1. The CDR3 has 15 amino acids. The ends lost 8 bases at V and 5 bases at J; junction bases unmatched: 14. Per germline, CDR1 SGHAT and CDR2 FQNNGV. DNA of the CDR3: TGTGCCAGCGCACCTGCCAGGGGGCGGTACCACGAGCAGTACTTC. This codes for CASAPARGRYHEQYF.

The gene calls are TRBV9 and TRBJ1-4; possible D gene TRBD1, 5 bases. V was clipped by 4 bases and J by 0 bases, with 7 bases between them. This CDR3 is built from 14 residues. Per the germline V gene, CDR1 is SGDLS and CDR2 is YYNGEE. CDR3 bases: TGTGCCAGCAGCCGACAGTCAACTAATGAAAAACTGTTTTTT. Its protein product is CASSRQSTNEKLFF. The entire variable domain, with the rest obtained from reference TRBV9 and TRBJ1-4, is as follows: DSGVTQTPKHLITATGQRVTLRCSPRSGDLSVYWYQQSLDQGLQFLIQYYNGEERAKGNILERFSAQQFPDLHSELNLSSLELGDSALYFCASSRQSTNEKLFFGSGTQLSVL.

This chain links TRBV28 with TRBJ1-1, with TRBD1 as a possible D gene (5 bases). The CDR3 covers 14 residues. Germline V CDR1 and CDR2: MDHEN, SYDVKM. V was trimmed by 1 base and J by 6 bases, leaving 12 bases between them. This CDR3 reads CASSLYGGRSEAFF. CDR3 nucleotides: TGTGCCAGCAGTTTATACGGGGGAAGGTCTGAAGCTTTCTTT.

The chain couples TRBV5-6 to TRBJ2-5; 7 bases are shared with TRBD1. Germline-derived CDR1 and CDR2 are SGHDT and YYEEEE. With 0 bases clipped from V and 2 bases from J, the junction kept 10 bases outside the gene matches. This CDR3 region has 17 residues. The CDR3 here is CASSLGLRQGDQETQYF. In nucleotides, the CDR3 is TGTGCCAGCAGCTTGGGGTTAAGGCAGGGGGATCAAGAGACCCAGTACTTC.

The CDR3 DNA reads TGTGCCAGCAGCGCGACTAGCGGGAGGTTGGGTACGCAGTATTTT. Its translation: CASSATSGRLGTQYF. The chain employs TRBV7-9 and TRBJ2-3; 13 bases align to TRBD2. The germline V gene has CDR1 SEHNR and CDR2 FQNEAQ (reference sequence). The V gene end was trimmed by 5 bases and the J gene end by 8 bases; junction bases not matched to a gene: 7. The CDR3 consists of 15 residues.

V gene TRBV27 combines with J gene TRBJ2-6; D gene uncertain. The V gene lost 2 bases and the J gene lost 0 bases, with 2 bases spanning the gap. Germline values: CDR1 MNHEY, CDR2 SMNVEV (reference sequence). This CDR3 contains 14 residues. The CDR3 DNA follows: TGTGCCAGCAGTTTACGCTCTGGGGCCAACGTCCTGACTTTC. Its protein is CASSLRSGANVLTF.

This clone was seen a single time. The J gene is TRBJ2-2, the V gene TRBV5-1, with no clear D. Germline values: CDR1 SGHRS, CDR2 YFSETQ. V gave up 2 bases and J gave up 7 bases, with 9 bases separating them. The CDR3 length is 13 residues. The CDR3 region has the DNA TGCGCCAGCAGCTTTGAAACCAGCGGGGAGCTGTTTTTT. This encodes CASSFETSGELFF.

Here the CDR3 DNA reads TGCGCCAGCAGCTTGGCCCCAGTGGGTAGCGGAGACTACGAGCAGTACTTC. Encoded protein: CASSLAPVGSGDYEQYF. This chain joins TRBV5-1 and TRBJ2-7; D is perhaps TRBD2 (6 bases). CDR1 SGHRS and CDR2 YFSETQ come from the germline V gene. Trimming left V 0 bases short and J 3 bases short, with 19 bases between. The CDR3 is made up of 17 amino acids.

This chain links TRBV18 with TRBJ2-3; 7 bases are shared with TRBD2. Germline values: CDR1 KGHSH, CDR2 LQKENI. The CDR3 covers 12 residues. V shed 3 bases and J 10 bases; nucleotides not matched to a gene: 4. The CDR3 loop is CASSPTREAQYF. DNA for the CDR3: TGTGCCAGCTCACCTACCCGGGAGGCGCAGTATTTT.

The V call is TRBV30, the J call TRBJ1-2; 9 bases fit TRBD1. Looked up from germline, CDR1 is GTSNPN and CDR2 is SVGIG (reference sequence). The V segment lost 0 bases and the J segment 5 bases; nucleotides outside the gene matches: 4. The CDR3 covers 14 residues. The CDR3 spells CAWSVPGQGYGYTF. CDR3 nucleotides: TGTGCCTGGAGTGTTCCAGGACAGGGGTATGGCTACACCTTC.

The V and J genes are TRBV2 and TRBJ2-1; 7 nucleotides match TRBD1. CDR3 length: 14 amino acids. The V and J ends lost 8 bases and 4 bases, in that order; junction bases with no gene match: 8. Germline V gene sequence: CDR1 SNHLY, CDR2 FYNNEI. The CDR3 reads CASRPGTDYNEQFF. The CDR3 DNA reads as TGTGCCAGCCGGCCGGGGACAGATTACAATGAGCAGTTCTTC. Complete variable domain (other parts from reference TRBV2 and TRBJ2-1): EPEVTQTPSHQVTQMGQEVILRCVPISNHLYFYWYRQILGQKVEFLVSFYNNEISEKSEIFDDQFSVERPDGSNFTLKIRSTKLEDSAMYFCASRPGTDYNEQFFGPGTRLTVL.